Included here is one T cell receptor beta chain sequence, with context. Its matching antigen is unknown. The cDNA 3' end received a ligated oligonucleotide with a UMI. The first PCR ran roughly 4 cycles with an equimolar RC1.1 and RC1.2 beta primer mix. TCRdb re-called the UMI-ligation and nested PCR reads with MiXCR, one entry per CDR3 protein. This table holds 25,000 to 40,000 distinct CDR3 sequences, 10% found once. V was clipped by 6 bases and J by 7 bases; unmatched bases: 8. Germline V gives CDR1 SGDLS, CDR2 YYNGEE. This CDR3 has 14 residues. These data come from a study of quantifying T cell responses using KT2 cells. Study overall: RNA was reverse transcribed with TCR alpha and beta constant-region primers. A predetermined fluorescence threshold ended the second PCR, run as a qPCR. Study results and caveats: Even the lowest spike-in, about one KT2 cell per 100,000 PBMC, yielded detectable KT2 sequences.

Unfractionated PBMC were spiked with known numbers of KT2 clone cells. Different KT2-to-PBMC ratios were created with a constant PBMC count. The source material was PBMCs spiked with cells of the T cell clone KT2. V and J are TRBV9 and TRBJ2-2; 8 bases fit TRBD2. This clonotype was obtained from a human donor. The CDR3 loop reads CASNQIGRDGELFF. CDR3 nucleotide sequence: TGTGCCAGCAATCAGATCGGGAGGGACGGGGAGCTGTTTTTT.